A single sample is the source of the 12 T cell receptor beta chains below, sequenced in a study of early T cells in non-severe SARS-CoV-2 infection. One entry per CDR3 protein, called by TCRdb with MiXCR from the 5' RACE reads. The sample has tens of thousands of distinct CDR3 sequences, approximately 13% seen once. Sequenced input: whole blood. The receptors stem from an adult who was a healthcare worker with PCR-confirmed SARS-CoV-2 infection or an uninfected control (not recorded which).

Here the CDR3 reads CASSSEGGSSYEQYF. The CDR3 coding sequence is TGTGCCAGCAGCTCGGAAGGGGGTAGTTCCTACGAGCAGTACTTC. This rearrangement joins TRBV7-2 to TRBJ2-7; possibly TRBD1 for D (6 bases). The germline gives CDR1 SGHTA, CDR2 FQGNSA. CDR3 length: 15 amino acids. Trimming took off 4 bases at V and 1 base at J, with 14 bases between the two ends.

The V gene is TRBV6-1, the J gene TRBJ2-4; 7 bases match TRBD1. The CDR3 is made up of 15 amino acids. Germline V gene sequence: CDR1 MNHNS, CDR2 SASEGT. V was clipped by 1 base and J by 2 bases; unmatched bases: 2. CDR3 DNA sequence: TGTGCCAGCAGTGAAGGAAGGGGGCCCAAAAACATTCAGTACTTC. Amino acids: CASSEGRGPKNIQYF.

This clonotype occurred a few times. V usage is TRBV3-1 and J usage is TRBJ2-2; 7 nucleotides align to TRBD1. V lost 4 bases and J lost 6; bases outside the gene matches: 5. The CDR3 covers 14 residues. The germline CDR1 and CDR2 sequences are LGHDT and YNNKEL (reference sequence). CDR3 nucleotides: TGTGCCAGCAGCCGAACGACAGGGTCCGGGGAGCTGTTTTTT. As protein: CASSRTTGSGELFF.

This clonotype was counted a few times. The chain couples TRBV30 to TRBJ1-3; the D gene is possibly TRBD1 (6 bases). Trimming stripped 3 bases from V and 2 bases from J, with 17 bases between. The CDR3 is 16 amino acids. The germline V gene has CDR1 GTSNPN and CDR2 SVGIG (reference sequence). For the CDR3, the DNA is TGTGCCTGGAGCGATCTTGCAGGGGTGCCTGGAAACACCATATATTTT. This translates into CAWSDLAGVPGNTIYF.

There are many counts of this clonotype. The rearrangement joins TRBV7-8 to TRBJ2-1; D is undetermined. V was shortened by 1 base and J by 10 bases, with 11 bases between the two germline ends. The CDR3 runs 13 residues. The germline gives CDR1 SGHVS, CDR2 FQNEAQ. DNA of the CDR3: TGTGCCAGCAGCTTAGGGCAGCTGCCCGAGCAGTTCTTC. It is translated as CASSLGQLPEQFF.

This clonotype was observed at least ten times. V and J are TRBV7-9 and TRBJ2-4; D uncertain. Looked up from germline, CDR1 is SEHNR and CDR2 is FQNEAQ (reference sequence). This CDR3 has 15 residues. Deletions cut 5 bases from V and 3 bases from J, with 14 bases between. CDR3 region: CASSLYRDDKNIQYF. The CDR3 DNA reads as TGTGCCAGCAGCCTTTATCGAGATGACAAAAACATTCAGTACTTC.

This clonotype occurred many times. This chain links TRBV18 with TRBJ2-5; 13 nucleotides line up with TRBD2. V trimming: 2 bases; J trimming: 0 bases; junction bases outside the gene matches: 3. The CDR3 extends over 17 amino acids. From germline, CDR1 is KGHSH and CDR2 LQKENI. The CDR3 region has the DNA TGTGCCAGCTCACCATCCGGACTAGCGGGGGACCAAGAGACCCAGTACTTC. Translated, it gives CASSPSGLAGDQETQYF.

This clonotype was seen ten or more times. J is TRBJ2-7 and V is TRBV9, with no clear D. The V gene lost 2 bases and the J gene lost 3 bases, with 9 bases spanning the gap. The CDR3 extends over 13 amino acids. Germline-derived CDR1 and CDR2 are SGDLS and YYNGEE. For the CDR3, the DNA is TGTGCCAGCAGCGTGAATCCGGGCTACGAGCAGTACTTC. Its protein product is CASSVNPGYEQYF. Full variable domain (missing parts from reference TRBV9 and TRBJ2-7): DSGVTQTPKHLITATGQRVTLRCSPRSGDLSVYWYQQSLDQGLQFLIQYYNGEERAKGNILERFSAQQFPDLHSELNLSSLELGDSALYFCASSVNPGYEQYFGPGTRLTVT.

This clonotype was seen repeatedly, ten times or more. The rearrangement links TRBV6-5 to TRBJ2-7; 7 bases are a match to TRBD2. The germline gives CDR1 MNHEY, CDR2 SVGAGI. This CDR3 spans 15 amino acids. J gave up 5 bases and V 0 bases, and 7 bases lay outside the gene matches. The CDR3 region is CASSYSGTTNNEQYF. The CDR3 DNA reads TGTGCCAGCAGTTACTCGGGGACTACAAACAACGAGCAGTACTTC.

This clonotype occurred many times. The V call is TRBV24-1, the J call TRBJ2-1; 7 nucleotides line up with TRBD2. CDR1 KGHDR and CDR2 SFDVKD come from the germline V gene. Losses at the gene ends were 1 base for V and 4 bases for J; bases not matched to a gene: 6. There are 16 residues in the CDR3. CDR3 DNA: TGTGCCACCAGTGATTTTGAGCGGGGACTATACAATGAGCAGTTCTTC. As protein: CATSDFERGLYNEQFF.

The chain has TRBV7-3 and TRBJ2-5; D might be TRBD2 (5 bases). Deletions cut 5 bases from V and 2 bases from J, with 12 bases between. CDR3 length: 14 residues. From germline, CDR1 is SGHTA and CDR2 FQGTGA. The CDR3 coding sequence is TGTGCCAGCAGCCTGAGGGCCCAGCAAGAGACCCAGTACTTC. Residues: CASSLRAQQETQYF.

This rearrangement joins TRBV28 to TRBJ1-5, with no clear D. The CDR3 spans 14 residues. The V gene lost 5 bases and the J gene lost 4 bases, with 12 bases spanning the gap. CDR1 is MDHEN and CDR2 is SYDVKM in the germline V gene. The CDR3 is CASSPSLGNQPQHF. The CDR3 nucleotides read TGTGCCAGCAGTCCGTCCCTCGGGAATCAGCCCCAGCATTTT.